These 10 T cell receptor beta chains originate from one sample sequenced in a study of STAT5B mutations in CD4+ large granular lymphocyte leukemia. Sequencing was performed with immunoSEQ multiplex PCR; in TCRdb, only in-frame clones are kept and a portion is missing. The table shows nearly 30,000 clones, with 79% occurring only once. Sequenced material: CD4+ T cells from blood buffy coats. The receptors derive from a human donor in good health.

V and J are TRBV4-3 and TRBJ1-6; 8 bases align to TRBD1. Trimming took 4 bases from V and 9 from J; bases not matched to a gene: 8. CDR1 is LGHNA and CDR2 is YSLEER in the germline V gene. The CDR3 loop spans 15 amino acids. The CDR3 here is CASSLQTGTGSPLHF. In nucleotides, the CDR3 is TGCGCCAGCAGCCTACAAACCGGGACAGGTTCACCCCTCCACTTT.

V and J are TRBV12-5 and TRBJ1-2; D ambiguous. Germline V gene data show CDR1 as LGHNT and CDR2 as FRNRAP. V dropped 2 bases and J dropped 5 bases, with 6 bases sitting between them. The CDR3 runs to 12 residues. DNA for the CDR3: TGTGCTAGTGGTTTGATTGGGTATGGCTACACCTTC. It translates to CASGLIGYGYTF.

This clone was observed a handful of times. This rearrangement joins TRBV18 to TRBJ2-7; 9 bases align to TRBD1. The CDR3 is 13 amino acids. Trimming cost V 2 bases and J 6 bases; bases outside gene matches: 2. CDR1 and CDR2 from the germline V gene are KGHSH and LQKENI. The CDR3 DNA sequence: TGTGCCAGCTCACCAGCGGGACAGGGCGAGCAGTACTTC. It is translated as CASSPAGQGEQYF.

The V call is TRBV27, the J call TRBJ2-3; the match to TRBD2 covers 7 bases. The junction had 2 bases not matched to a gene; V was cut back by 2 bases and J by 3 bases. There are 14 residues in the CDR3. The germline V gene encodes CDR1 MNHEY and CDR2 SMNVEV (reference sequence). The DNA for the CDR3 is TGTGCCAGCAGTTTAGGGGGGGGGACAGATACGCAGTATTTT. It codes for CASSLGGGTDTQYF.

DNA of the CDR3: TGTGCCAGTAGTACTCCCCGGGCGAACACTGAAGCTTTCTTT. Translation: CASSTPRANTEAFF. The J gene is TRBJ1-1, the V gene TRBV19; no clear D. The CDR3 has 14 residues. Germline V CDR1 and CDR2: LNHDA, SQIVND (reference sequence). Deletions cut 4 bases from V and 1 base from J, with 10 bases between.

The J gene is TRBJ2-5, the V gene TRBV28; 14 bases are a match to TRBD2. CDR3 length: 18 amino acids. CDR1 is MDHEN and CDR2 is SYDVKM in the germline V gene. Unmatched junction bases numbered 10, after V lost 5 bases and J lost 2 bases. The chain's CDR3 is CASSTRTSGGQGQETQYF. DNA for the CDR3: TGTGCCAGCAGTACGCGGACTAGCGGGGGGCAGGGGCAAGAGACCCAGTACTTC.

The rearrangement uses TRBV19 and TRBJ2-2; possibly TRBD1 for D (5 bases). The CDR3 length is 14 residues. Trimming cost V 6 bases and J 0 bases, with 8 bases left between them. From germline, CDR1 is LNHDA and CDR2 SQIVND (reference sequence). CDR3 residues: CASSRQTNTGELFF. In nucleotides, the CDR3 is TGTGCCAGTAGCCGACAGACGAACACCGGGGAGCTGTTTTTT.

The chain couples TRBV5-4 to TRBJ2-3; weak D call: TRBD2 (6 bases). CDR3 length: 16 amino acids. Germline V gene lookup returns CDR1 SGHNT and CDR2 YYREEE (reference sequence). Trimming took off 3 bases at V and 0 bases at J, with 14 bases between the two ends. This chain's CDR3 is CASSSRRGSSTDTQYF. CDR3 DNA: TGTGCCAGCAGCTCGAGGAGGGGATCTAGCACAGATACGCAGTATTTT.

The sample holds a few counts of this clone. The rearrangement joins TRBV5-1 to TRBJ1-1; 8 bases map to TRBD1. The CDR3 extends over 14 amino acids. V lost 0 bases, J lost 4 bases, and 2 bases stayed unmatched. The germline gives CDR1 SGHRS, CDR2 YFSETQ. The CDR3: CASSLGQGSTEAFF. Written as DNA, the CDR3 is TGCGCCAGCAGCTTGGGACAGGGGAGCACTGAAGCTTTCTTT. Filled out from reference TRBV5-1 and TRBJ1-1, the complete variable domain reads KAGVTQTPRYLIKTRGQQVTLSCSPISGHRSVSWYQQTPGQGLQFLFEYFSETQRNKGNFPGRFSGRQFSNSRSEMNVSTLELGDSALYLCASSLGQGSTEAFFGQGTRLTVV.

J is TRBJ2-3 and V is TRBV28, with a possible D match to TRBD2 (6 bases). V was trimmed by 2 bases and J by 1 base, leaving 10 bases between them. The CDR3 is 15 residues long. The germline CDR1 and CDR2 sequences are MDHEN and SYDVKM. DNA of the CDR3: TGTGCCAGCAGTTTAAGGGAGGCCCGCACAGATACGCAGTATTTT. Protein sequence: CASSLREARTDTQYF.